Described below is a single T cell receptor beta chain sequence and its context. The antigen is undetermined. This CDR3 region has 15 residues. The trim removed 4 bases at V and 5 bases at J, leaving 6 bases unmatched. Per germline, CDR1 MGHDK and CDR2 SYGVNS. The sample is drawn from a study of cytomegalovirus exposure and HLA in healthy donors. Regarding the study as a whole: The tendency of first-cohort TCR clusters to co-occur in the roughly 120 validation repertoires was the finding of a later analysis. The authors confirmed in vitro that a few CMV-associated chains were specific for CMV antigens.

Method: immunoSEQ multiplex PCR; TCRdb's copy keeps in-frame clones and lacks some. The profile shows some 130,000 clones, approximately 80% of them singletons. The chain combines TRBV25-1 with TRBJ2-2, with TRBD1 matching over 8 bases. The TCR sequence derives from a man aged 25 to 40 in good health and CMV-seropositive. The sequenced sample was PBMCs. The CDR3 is CASSAGQDRTGELFF. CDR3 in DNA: TGTGCCAGCAGTGCGGGACAGGACAGAACCGGGGAGCTGTTTTTT.